The present entry profiles one T cell receptor beta chain with its context. The antigen is unknown. The data stem from a study of STAT5B mutations in CD4+ large granular lymphocyte leukemia. The wider study: Among healthy donors, a particular HLA allele went with more CDR3 'QG' motifs. Findings and caveats of the study: Higher CD4+ than CD8+ T-LGLL clonality might reflect small sample size.

Study processing details: Productive clonotypes were detectable down to 2.59 x 10-5 frequency. TCRdb's table, derived via immunoSEQ multiplex PCR, lists solely in-frame clones and lacks some. V, J and clone size are those of that table, while D and trimming were read from the DNA. The sample holds approximately 27,000 clones, about four fifths seen once. The sequence was collected from a human donor in good health. Material: CD4+ T cells from blood buffy coats.

Written as DNA, the CDR3 is TGTGCCAGCAGCCAAAGTTACCAGGCCCAAGAGACCCAGTACTTC. Translated, it gives CASSQSYQAQETQYF. The chain links TRBV7-2 to TRBJ2-5; no definite D call. V was shortened by 5 bases and J by 1 base, with 14 bases between the two germline ends. The germline V gene encodes CDR1 SGHTA and CDR2 FQGNSA. The CDR3 totals 15 residues.